These T cell receptor beta chains were read from a single sample in a study of T cells in Graves' hyperthyroidism and ophthalmopathy. TCRdb re-derived calls from the multiplex PCR reads in MiXCR, one entry per CDR3 protein. The table includes 300,000 to 400,000 distinct CDR3 sequences, around 15% detected once. Sample: blood. The receptors stem from a woman aged 30 to 39 with Graves' ophthalmopathy. The CDR3 runs from the conserved cysteine through the conserved F or W. The D gene is left open where the match is weak. The size field is filled for only some rows; it gives once, few, many or a size class.

D,J,V,size,CDR3,DNA
.,TRBJ1-1,TRBV14,.,CASSQVQGPGAFF,TGTGCCAGCAGCCAAGTGCAGGGCCCGGGGGCTTTCTTT
.,TRBJ1-5,TRBV7-3,.,CASSLMGRRSNQPQHF,TGTGCCAGCAGCTTAATGGGTCGGAGGTCGAATCAGCCCCAGCATTTT
.,TRBJ2-7,TRBV6-5,many,CASSLDRSEQYF,TGTGCCAGCAGTTTAGATCGGTCCGAGCAGTACTTC
TRBD2,TRBJ2-5,TRBV20-1,many,CSAIAGTGEETQYF,TGCAGTGCCATAGCGGGGACGGGGGAAGAGACCCAGTACTTC
.,TRBJ1-1,TRBV19,few,CASSIEGVMNTEAFF,TGTGCCAGTAGTATAGAAGGTGTCATGAACACTGAAGCTTTCTTT
.,TRBJ2-3,TRBV6-1,few,CASSDWQGSDTQYF,TGTGCCAGCAGTGATTGGCAGGGTTCAGATACGCAGTATTTT
.,TRBJ2-7,TRBV9,few,CASSVDFQAVEQYF,TGTGCCAGCAGCGTAGACTTCCAGGCGGTCGAGCAGTACTTC
TRBD1,TRBJ2-7,TRBV6-2/TRBV6-3,.,CASSLRDRGILEQYF,TGTGCCAGCAGCCTCCGGGACAGGGGAATCCTCGAGCAGTACTTC
.,TRBJ1-1,TRBV3-1,few,CASSQWGSVYAEAFF,TGTGCCAGCAGCCAATGGGGGAGCGTATACGCTGAAGCTTTCTTT
TRBD2,TRBJ2-1,TRBV30,few,CAWSPGTSNDEQFF,TGTGCCTGGAGTCCCGGGACTAGCAACGATGAGCAGTTCTTC
.,TRBJ1-1,TRBV6-5,few,CASSYSGPEASF,TGTGCCAGCAGTTACTCGGGCCCTGAAGCTTCCTTT
.,TRBJ1-5,TRBV27,few,CASSFKAHSNQPQHF,TGTGCCAGCAGTTTTAAGGCCCATAGCAATCAGCCCCAGCATTTT
TRBD1,TRBJ2-7,TRBV28,.,CASRRTGEALSSYEQYF,TGTGCCAGCAGAAGGACAGGGGAGGCGCTGAGCTCCTACGAGCAGTACTTC
.,TRBJ2-1,TRBV7-9,.,CASSLAAPGANEQFF,TGTGCCAGCAGCTTAGCCGCCCCGGGGGCTAATGAGCAGTTCTTC
.,TRBJ2-3,TRBV5-8,.,CASSPKTNTDTQYF,TGTGCCAGCAGCCCGAAGACGAACACAGATACGCAGTATTTT
.,TRBJ2-3,TRBV7-6,many,CASSLATSTDTQYF,TGTGCCAGCAGCTTAGCAACTAGCACAGATACGCAGTATTTT
.,TRBJ2-2,TRBV6-1,few,CASRTPGATLTGELFF,TGTGCCAGCAGAACCCCAGGGGCTACCTTAACCGGGGAGCTGTTTTTT
TRBD2,TRBJ2-5,TRBV12-3/TRBV12-4,many,CASSLGLAGGPSETQYF,TGTGCCAGCAGTTTAGGGCTAGCGGGGGGGCCATCGGAGACCCAGTACTTC
TRBD1,TRBJ2-5,TRBV29-1,.,CSVEVGQGEVRTQYF,TGCAGCGTTGAAGTTGGCCAGGGGGAAGTGCGGACCCAGTACTTC
TRBD2,TRBJ2-2,TRBV6-1,.,CASSGLAGPGELFF,TGTGCCAGCAGTGGACTAGCGGGGCCCGGGGAGCTGTTTTTT
.,TRBJ1-1,TRBV24-1,many,CATPTAEAFF,TGTGCCACCCCCACAGCTGAAGCTTTCTTT
TRBD2,TRBJ2-4,TRBV12-3/TRBV12-4,.,CASSSGGIQYF,TGTGCCAGCAGCTCGGGGGGGATTCAGTACTTC
.,TRBJ2-3,TRBV28,many,CASSLEWGAGGDTQYF,TGTGCCAGCAGTTTAGAGTGGGGGGCCGGGGGAGATACGCAGTATTTT
.,TRBJ2-1,TRBV20-1,many,CSASRTHEQFF,TGCAGTGCTTCCCGGACCCATGAGCAGTTCTTC
.,TRBJ1-2,TRBV7-2,many,CASSPLLLLQDYGYTF,TGTGCCAGCAGTCCTCTTCTCCTCCTACAAGACTATGGCTACACCTTC
.,TRBJ2-7,TRBV10-3,many,CAITENRRTPEQYF,TGTGCCATCACCGAAAATAGGCGGACACCTGAGCAGTACTTC
TRBD1,TRBJ2-1,TRBV5-1,few,CASSQGQGGTWNEQFF,TGCGCCAGCAGCCAGGGACAGGGAGGTACGTGGAATGAGCAGTTCTTC
TRBD2,TRBJ2-3,TRBV28,many,CASSLLAGGTTDTQYF,TGTGCCAGCAGTTTACTAGCGGGGGGGACCACAGATACGCAGTATTTT
.,TRBJ1-2,TRBV28,many,CASSPSGTRNYGYTF,TGTGCCAGCAGTCCCTCCGGGACGAGGAACTATGGCTACACCTTC
.,TRBJ1-6,TRBV5-1,many,CASSLGPTEDLHF,TGCGCCAGCAGCTTGGGCCCGACAGAAGACCTCCACTTT
TRBD1,TRBJ2-3,TRBV7-3,many,CASSSSGTGGDTQYF,TGTGCCAGCAGCTCGTCCGGGACAGGGGGAGATACGCAGTATTTT
TRBD2,TRBJ2-5,TRBV2,many,CASSDFSGGAETQYF,TGTGCCAGCAGTGACTTTAGCGGGGGGGCAGAGACCCAGTACTTC
.,TRBJ2-3,TRBV14,.,CASSQDLVADTQYF,TGTGCCAGCAGCCAAGACCTAGTGGCAGATACGCAGTATTTT
TRBD1,TRBJ2-1,TRBV19,few,CASRPRDRPILEQFF,TGTGCCAGTAGGCCTCGGGACAGGCCGATATTAGAGCAGTTCTTC
.,TRBJ2-7,TRBV10-1,few,CASTQPGQAGQYF,TGCGCCAGCACACAGCCGGGCCAGGCGGGGCAGTACTTC
TRBD1,TRBJ1-1,TRBV20-1,many,CSARARQGGNTEAFF,TGCAGTGCTAGAGCGCGACAGGGAGGGAACACTGAAGCTTTCTTT
.,TRBJ1-1,TRBV12-5,.,CASGRLNTEAFF,TGTGCTAGTGGCCGTTTGAACACTGAAGCTTTCTTT
.,TRBJ1-4,TRBV15,many,CATSRDRGHEKLFF,TGTGCCACCAGCAGAGATCGGGGGCATGAAAAACTGTTTTTT
TRBD1,TRBJ2-3,TRBV7-2,many,CASSFRGSGDTQYF,TGTGCCAGCAGCTTCAGGGGGTCCGGGGATACGCAGTATTTT
.,TRBJ1-2,TRBV7-8,few,CASTIDGRLVFGYTF,TGTGCCAGCACCATAGACGGACGGCTTGTTTTCGGCTACACCTTC
.,TRBJ1-2,TRBV7-2,many,CASSLESSSYGYTF,TGTGCCAGCAGCTTAGAAAGCAGTTCCTATGGCTACACCTTC
.,TRBJ2-1,TRBV4-2,.,CASSQEERVNNEQFF,TGTGCCAGCAGCCAAGAGGAGCGGGTCAACAATGAGCAGTTCTTC
.,TRBJ2-4,TRBV6-2/TRBV6-3,.,CASSYSLRQNIQYF,TGTGCCAGCAGTTACTCATTACGCCAAAACATTCAGTACTTC
.,TRBJ1-1,TRBV4-1,many,CASSQDPRANTEAFF,TGCGCCAGCAGCCAAGATCCCAGGGCGAACACTGAAGCTTTCTTT
TRBD1,TRBJ1-5,TRBV11-2,many,CASSLDRAGQPQHF,TGTGCCAGCAGTCTTGACAGGGCAGGTCAGCCCCAGCATTTT
.,TRBJ1-1,TRBV12-3/TRBV12-4,many,CASSLVSARMSAFTEAFF,TGTGCCAGCAGTTTAGTTTCGGCCAGGATGAGTGCGTTCACTGAAGCTTTCTTT
TRBD2,TRBJ2-1,TRBV3-1,many,CASSLFAGLASNEQFF,TGTGCCAGCAGCCTTTTTGCGGGACTAGCGTCTAATGAGCAGTTCTTC
.,TRBJ1-5,TRBV2,many,CASSESGTGNQPQHF,TGTGCCAGCAGTGAGTCAGGGACGGGCAATCAGCCCCAGCATTTT
TRBD1,TRBJ1-4,TRBV27,many,CASRPARTGFGRGEKLFF,TGTGCCAGCAGGCCGGCCCGGACAGGTTTCGGTCGGGGTGAAAAACTGTTTTTT
TRBD2,TRBJ2-1,TRBV6-1,few,CASTLAGGFGEQFF,TGTGCCAGCACCCTAGCGGGGGGGTTCGGTGAGCAGTTCTTC
.,TRBJ1-1,TRBV3-1,many,CASSQGRAGRTEAFF,TGTGCCAGCAGCCAAGGAAGGGCAGGGAGGACTGAAGCTTTCTTT
TRBD1,TRBJ2-2,TRBV12-3/TRBV12-4,few,CASKPGQGYTGELFF,TGTGCCAGCAAGCCGGGACAGGGATACACCGGGGAGCTGTTTTTT
.,TRBJ2-2,TRBV27,many,CASSLRWDTSNTGELFF,TGTGCCAGCAGTTTAAGGTGGGACACATCGAACACCGGGGAGCTGTTTTTT
TRBD1,TRBJ2-3,TRBV5-6,.,CASSPGTGYADTQYF,TGTGCCAGCAGCCCCGGGACAGGGTATGCAGATACGCAGTATTTT
.,TRBJ2-5,TRBV27,many,CASSLYSAMWEETQYF,TGTGCCAGCAGTTTATATTCAGCGATGTGGGAAGAGACCCAGTACTTC
TRBD2,TRBJ2-5,TRBV12-3/TRBV12-4,many,CASSLILAGGTYQETQYF,TGTGCCAGCAGTTTAATCCTAGCGGGGGGGACGTACCAAGAGACCCAGTACTTC
TRBD1,TRBJ2-1,TRBV19,once,CASSRGTGLRNEQFF,TGTGCCAGTAGTCGAGGGACAGGGTTAAGAAATGAGCAGTTCTTC
TRBD2,TRBJ2-3,TRBV3-1,.,CASSDTSGTDTQYF,TGTGCCAGCAGTGACACTAGCGGAACAGATACGCAGTATTTT
.,TRBJ1-1,TRBV6-1,.,CASTYRDRGTEAFF,TGTGCCAGCACTTATCGGGACCGAGGCACTGAAGCTTTCTTT
.,TRBJ2-7,TRBV13,many,CASSFPGGGLYEQYF,TGTGCCAGCAGCTTCCCCGGGGGTGGGCTTTACGAGCAGTACTTC